Below, one T cell receptor delta chain is given with its context. Its antigen is as yet unknown. TCRdb made new clone calls on the RT-PCR reads using CATT. This table has about 1,600 delta-chain clones, more than 8% appearing once. This record belongs to a study of gammadelta T cells in human blood. Germline V gene lookup returns CDR1 TVYSNPD and CDR2 GDNSRS (reference sequence). V lost 2 bases and J lost 2, with 51 bases in between. The CDR3 sequence is 26 residues long. Points from the study as a whole: Polyclonal expansion of innate γδ T cells after birth appeared microbially driven.

The clonotype was recovered from a human donor. Sequences were obtained from non-Vgamma9Vdelta2 gamma-delta T cells from infant blood. This chain links TRDV3 with TRDJ1; a weak D match, TRDD3 (5 bases). CDR3 residues: CAFGHPGLDRPYTDKLILNWTDKLIF. The CDR3 DNA reads TGTGCCTTTGGACATCCTGGGCTAGACCGACCGTACACCGATAAACTCATCCTTAATTGGACCGATAAACTCATCTTT.